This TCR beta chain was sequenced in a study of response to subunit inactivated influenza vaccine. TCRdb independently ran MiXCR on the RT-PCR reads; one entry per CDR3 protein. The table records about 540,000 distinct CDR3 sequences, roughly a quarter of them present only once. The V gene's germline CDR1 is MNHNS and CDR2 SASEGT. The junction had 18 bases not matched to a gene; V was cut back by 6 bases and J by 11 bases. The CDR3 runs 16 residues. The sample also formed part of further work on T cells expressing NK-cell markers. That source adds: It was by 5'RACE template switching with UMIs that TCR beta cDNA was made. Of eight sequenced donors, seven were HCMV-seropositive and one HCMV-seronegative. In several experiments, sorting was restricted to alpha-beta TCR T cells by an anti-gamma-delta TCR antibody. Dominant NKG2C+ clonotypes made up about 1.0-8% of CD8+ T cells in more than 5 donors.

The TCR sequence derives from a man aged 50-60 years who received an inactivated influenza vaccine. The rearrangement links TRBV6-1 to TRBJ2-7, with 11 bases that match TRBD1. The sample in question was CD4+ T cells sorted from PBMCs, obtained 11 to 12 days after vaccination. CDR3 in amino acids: CASSPSPGQGVIGEYF. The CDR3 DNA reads TGTGCCAGCAGCCCCAGCCCGGGACAGGGGGTTATAGGGGAGTACTTC.